The clone carrying this T cell receptor beta chain was seen a handful of times. The sample has other DNA sequences that encode this CDR3 too. The record originates from a study of beta chain features in type 1 diabetes. In the study overall: Across the samples, roughly 99 million sorted cells were examined in total.

Every isolated RNA sample was fully reverse transcribed, so sequencing captured expressed TCRB transcripts. The data were produced by immunoSEQ multiplex PCR, yet TCRdb's version contains in-frame clones alone and is incomplete. The sample consists of roughly 610,000 clones, 15% to 19% of them appearing once. Sequenced: naive CD4+ T cells from blood. This receptor was taken from a man younger than 35 in good health.

The CDR3 here is CASSRGNYGYTF. DNA of the CDR3: TGTGCCAGCAGTCGGGGTAACTATGGCTACACCTTC. J is TRBJ1-2 and V is TRBV6-5; D uncertain. This CDR3 spans 12 amino acids. From germline, CDR1 is MNHEY and CDR2 SVGAGI. V was pared by 5 bases and J by 1 base, with 5 bases between.